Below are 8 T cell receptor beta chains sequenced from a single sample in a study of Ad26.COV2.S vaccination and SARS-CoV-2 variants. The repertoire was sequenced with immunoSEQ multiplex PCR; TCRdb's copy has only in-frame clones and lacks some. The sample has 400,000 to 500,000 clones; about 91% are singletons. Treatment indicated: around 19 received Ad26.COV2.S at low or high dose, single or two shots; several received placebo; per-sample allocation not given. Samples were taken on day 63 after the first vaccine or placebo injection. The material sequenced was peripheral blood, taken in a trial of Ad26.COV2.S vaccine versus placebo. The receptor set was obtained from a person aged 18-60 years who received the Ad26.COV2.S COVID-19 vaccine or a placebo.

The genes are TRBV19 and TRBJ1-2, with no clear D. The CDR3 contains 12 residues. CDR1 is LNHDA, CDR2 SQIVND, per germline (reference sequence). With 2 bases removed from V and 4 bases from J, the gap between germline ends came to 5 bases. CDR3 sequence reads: CASSISAYGYTF. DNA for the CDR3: TGTGCCAGTAGTATATCAGCCTATGGCTACACCTTC.

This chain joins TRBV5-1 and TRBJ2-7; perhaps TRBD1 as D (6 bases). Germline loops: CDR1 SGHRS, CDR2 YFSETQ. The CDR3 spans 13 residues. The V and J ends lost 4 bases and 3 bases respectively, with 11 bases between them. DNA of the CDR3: TGCGCCAGCAGCAACCGACAGGACTACGAGCAGTACGTC. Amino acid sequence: CASSNRQDYEQYV.

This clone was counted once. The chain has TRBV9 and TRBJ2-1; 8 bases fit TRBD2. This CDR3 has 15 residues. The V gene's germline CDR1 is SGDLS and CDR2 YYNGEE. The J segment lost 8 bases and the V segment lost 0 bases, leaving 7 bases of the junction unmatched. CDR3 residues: CASSVVAGGRDEQFF. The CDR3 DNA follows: TGTGCCAGCAGCGTAGTTGCGGGGGGCCGGGATGAGCAGTTCTTC. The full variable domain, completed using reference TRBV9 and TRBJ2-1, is DSGVTQTPKHLITATGQRVTLRCSPRSGDLSVYWYQQSLDQGLQFLIQYYNGEERAKGNILERFSAQQFPDLHSELNLSSLELGDSALYFCASSVVAGGRDEQFFGPGTRLTVL.

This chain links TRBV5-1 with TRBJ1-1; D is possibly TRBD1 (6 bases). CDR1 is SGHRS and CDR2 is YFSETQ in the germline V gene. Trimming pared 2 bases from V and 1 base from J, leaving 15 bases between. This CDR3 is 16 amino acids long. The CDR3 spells CASSLRQGSSNTEAFF. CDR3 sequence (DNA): TGCGCCAGCAGCTTACGGCAGGGGTCCTCGAACACTGAAGCTTTCTTT.

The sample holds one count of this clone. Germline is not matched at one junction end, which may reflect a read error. The chain's CDR3 is CASSSGTSGRDTQYF. CDR3 DNA sequence: TGTGCTAGCAGCTCCGGGACTAGCGGGAGGGATACGCAGTATTTT. This chain links TRBV7-7 with TRBJ2-3; 15 positions match TRBD2. In germline, CDR1 is SSHAT, CDR2 FNYEAQ (reference sequence). CDR3 length equals 15 residues.

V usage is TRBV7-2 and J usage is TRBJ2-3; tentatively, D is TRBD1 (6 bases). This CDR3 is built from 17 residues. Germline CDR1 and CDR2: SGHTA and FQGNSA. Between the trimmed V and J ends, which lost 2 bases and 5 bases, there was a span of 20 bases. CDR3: CASSLSPSGQYLDTQYF. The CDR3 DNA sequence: TGTGCCAGCAGCTTATCTCCGTCCGGACAGTACTTAGATACGCAGTATTTT.

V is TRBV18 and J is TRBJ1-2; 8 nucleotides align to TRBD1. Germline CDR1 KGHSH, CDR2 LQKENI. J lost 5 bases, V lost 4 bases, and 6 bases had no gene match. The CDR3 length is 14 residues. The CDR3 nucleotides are TGTGCCAGCTCACTCTCGACAGGGGTGTATGGCTACACCTTC. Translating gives CASSLSTGVYGYTF. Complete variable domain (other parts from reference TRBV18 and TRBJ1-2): NAGVMQNPRHLVRRRGQEARLRCSPMKGHSHVYWYRQLPEEGLKFMVYLQKENIIDESGMPKERFSAEFPKEGPSILRIQQVVRGDSAAYFCASSLSTGVYGYTFGSGTRLTVV.

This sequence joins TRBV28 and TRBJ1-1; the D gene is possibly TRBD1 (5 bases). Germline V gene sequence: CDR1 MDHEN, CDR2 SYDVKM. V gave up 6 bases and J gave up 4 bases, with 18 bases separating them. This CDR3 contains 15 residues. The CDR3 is CASSPGGGWSTEAFF. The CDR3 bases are TGTGCCAGCAGCCCCGGGGGGGGATGGAGCACTGAAGCTTTCTTT.